The 17 T cell receptor beta chains below all came from one sample that was sequenced in a study of T cells after yellow fever vaccination. Each CDR3 protein gets one entry after TCRdb re-called the 5' RACE reads with MiXCR. The sample records about 500,000 distinct CDR3 sequences, approximately 16% being singletons. Sample: PBMCs, taken 5 to 6 days after the first yellow fever vaccination. The receptors stem from a man younger than 35 who received the YFV17D yellow fever vaccine.

The CDR3 is CASSEQAGMQPQHF. CDR3 in DNA: TGTGCCAGCAGTGAACAGGCTGGGATGCAGCCCCAGCATTTT. This chain uses TRBV6-1 with TRBJ1-5; D gene unclear. This CDR3 spans 14 amino acids. V was cut by 2 bases and J by 7 bases, with 12 bases left in between. The germline CDR1 and CDR2 sequences are MNHNS and SASEGT.

This clonotype was seen a few times. The chain is built from TRBV12-3 or TRBV12-4 and TRBJ1-1, with D possibly being TRBD1 (5 bases). The CDR3 covers 13 residues. V was shortened by 9 bases and J by 6 bases, with 17 bases between the two germline ends. DNA for the CDR3: TGTGCCAGTTCCCGGCAGGGTAGGTCTGAAGCTTTCTTT. Translation: CASSRQGRSEAFF.

This clonotype was counted only a few times. The chain employs TRBV3-1 and TRBJ1-5; 7 nucleotides line up with TRBD1. J lost 2 bases, V lost 3 bases, and 4 bases had no gene match. The CDR3 is made up of 15 amino acids. CDR1 and CDR2 (germline): LGHDT, YNNKEL (reference sequence). The CDR3 loop is CASSHSGQGNQPQHF. As DNA, the CDR3 is TGTGCCAGCAGCCACTCTGGACAGGGCAATCAGCCCCAGCATTTT.

The chain couples TRBV5-1 to TRBJ2-3; D not certain. V was shortened by 4 bases and J by 5 bases, with 11 bases between the two germline ends. The CDR3 sequence is 13 residues long. Per germline, CDR1 SGHRS and CDR2 YFSETQ. The CDR3: CASSVRWGDTQYF. Here the CDR3 DNA reads TGCGCCAGCAGCGTCAGGTGGGGAGATACGCAGTATTTT.

This clonotype has just a few counts. The J gene is TRBJ2-5, the V gene TRBV20-1, with 7 bases matching TRBD2. The CDR3 spans 15 residues. The V gene's germline CDR1 is DFQATT and CDR2 SNEGSKA (reference sequence). J gave up 7 bases and V 7 bases, and 18 bases lay outside the gene matches. The CDR3, as DNA: TGCAGTGTGAATATAGCGGGTCATCCAATCGGGACCCAGTACTTC. Amino acids: CSVNIAGHPIGTQYF.

Written as DNA, the CDR3 is TGCGCCAGCAACCTTGGGACGGCCTTAGAAGAGACCCAGTACTTC. It specifies CASNLGTALEETQYF. This chain connects TRBV5-1 to TRBJ2-5; D could derive from TRBD1 or TRBD2 (5 bases each). V shed 6 bases and J shed 3 bases, with 18 bases lying between them. Germline V gene data show CDR1 as SGHRS and CDR2 as YFSETQ. This CDR3 has 15 residues.

The sample holds a few counts of this clonotype. The chain employs TRBV20-1 and TRBJ2-3, with 11 bases lining up with TRBD2. The CDR3 is 15 amino acids. Germline CDR1 reads DFQATT; CDR2 reads SNEGSKA (reference sequence). V shed 6 bases and J 0 bases; nucleotides not matched to a gene: 5. CDR3 coding DNA: TGCAGTGCCACTAGCGGGGGATCTAGCACAGATACGCAGTATTTT. Its translation is CSATSGGSSTDTQYF.

The chain recombines TRBV11-2 with TRBJ2-7, with no clear D. This CDR3 is built from 13 residues. V lost 0 bases and J 5 bases, leaving 8 bases between the germline ends. The germline CDR1 and CDR2 sequences are SGHAT and FQNNGV. The CDR3 coding sequence is TGTGCCAGCAGCTTAGACGGGCCCAACGAGCAGTACTTC. Its translation is CASSLDGPNEQYF.

The chain employs TRBV4-1 and TRBJ2-3; 10 bases line up with TRBD1. J gave up 6 bases and V 1 base, and 7 bases lay outside the gene matches. The CDR3 has 16 residues. Germline V gene data show CDR1 as MGHRA and CDR2 as YSYEKL. Written as DNA, the CDR3 is TGCGCCAGCAGCCAAGTGGGGACAGGGGTCCGGGATACGCAGTATTTT. It yields the protein CASSQVGTGVRDTQYF.

The chain links TRBV5-1 to TRBJ1-2, with D unclear. The germline V and J ends were trimmed by 4 bases and 0 bases, with 7 bases remaining between them. The CDR3 contains 13 residues. Germline V CDR1 and CDR2: SGHRS, YFSETQ. CDR3 DNA sequence: TGCGCCAGCAGCATACAGACTAACTATGGCTACACCTTC. Translated: CASSIQTNYGYTF.

The rearrangement uses TRBV5-1 and TRBJ2-5; D not resolved. Trimming left V 4 bases short and J 2 bases short, with 9 bases between. CDR1 and CDR2 (germline): SGHRS, YFSETQ. The CDR3 length is 13 residues. The CDR3: CASSPSPQETQYF. The CDR3 nucleotides are TGCGCCAGCAGCCCCTCGCCTCAAGAGACCCAGTACTTC.

This clonotype was observed a handful of times. V usage is TRBV5-1 and J usage is TRBJ2-5, with TRBD2 matching over 9 bases. V was clipped by 1 base and J by 5 bases; unmatched bases: 12. Germline CDR1 SGHRS, CDR2 YFSETQ. The CDR3 spans 17 residues. This CDR3 is CASSLNEAGGGGETQYF. As DNA, the CDR3 is TGCGCCAGCAGCTTGAACGAAGCGGGGGGAGGAGGGGAGACCCAGTACTTC. Full variable domain (rest looked up from reference TRBV5-1 and TRBJ2-5): KAGVTQTPRYLIKTRGQQVTLSCSPISGHRSVSWYQQTPGQGLQFLFEYFSETQRNKGNFPGRFSGRQFSNSRSEMNVSTLELGDSALYLCASSLNEAGGGGETQYFGPGTRLLVL.

The genes are TRBV27 and TRBJ2-2; D gene ambiguous. Germline V gives CDR1 MNHEY, CDR2 SMNVEV (reference sequence). Deletions cut 8 bases from V and 7 bases from J, with 11 bases between. The CDR3 consists of 12 residues. The CDR3 here is CASGWVRGELFF. CDR3 bases: TGTGCCAGCGGCTGGGTCCGCGGGGAGCTGTTTTTT.

This clonotype was observed a few times. The chain recombines TRBV6-1 with TRBJ2-1; D gene ambiguous. Germline V lookup: CDR1 MNHNS, CDR2 SASEGT. V dropped 6 bases and J dropped 1 base, with 19 bases sitting between them. The CDR3 is made up of 17 amino acids. The CDR3 is CASRPLSGLPSYNEQFF. CDR3 bases: TGTGCCAGCAGACCTCTTTCTGGGCTCCCTTCCTACAATGAGCAGTTCTTC.

The chain joins TRBV5-1 to TRBJ1-2; the D gene is possibly TRBD1 (5 bases). Per germline, CDR1 SGHRS and CDR2 YFSETQ. V lost 3 bases and J 8 bases, leaving 11 bases between the germline ends. There are 12 residues in the CDR3. The CDR3 coding sequence is TGCGCCAGCAGCTGCCAGGGTCACGGCTACACCTTC. Translation gives CASSCQGHGYTF.

The chain has TRBV5-1 and TRBJ2-2; D is possibly TRBD1 (6 bases). V dropped 0 bases and J dropped 9 bases, with 9 bases sitting between them. Germline V gives CDR1 SGHRS, CDR2 YFSETQ. The CDR3 runs 13 residues. CDR3 coding DNA: TGCGCCAGCAGCTTGGCCAGGGGCCGGGAGCTGTTTTTT. Translation: CASSLARGRELFF.

This chain uses TRBV7-6 with TRBJ2-3, with D unresolved. CDR1 is SGHVS, CDR2 FNYEAQ, per germline. Trimming left V 5 bases short and J 2 bases short, with 11 bases between. The CDR3 runs 14 residues. CDR3: CASSQLVATDTQYF. The CDR3 DNA is TGTGCCAGCAGCCAACTTGTTGCCACAGATACGCAGTATTTT.